The 3 T cell receptor beta chains in this list originate from one sample, sequenced in a study of identical twins. TCRdb re-called the 5' RACE reads through MiXCR, storing one row per CDR3 protein. The data hold about 330,000 distinct CDR3 sequences, with roughly 12% observed a single time. The sample also formed part of further work on yellow fever vaccine responses in identical twins.

Source material: CD8+ T cells sorted from blood. These receptor sequences come from a woman aged 18-29 years in good health.

V usage is TRBV6-1 and J usage is TRBJ2-7; weak D call: TRBD1 (6 bases). This CDR3 comprises 13 residues. V dropped 6 bases and J dropped 2 bases, with 11 bases sitting between them. Germline CDR1 reads MNHNS; CDR2 reads SASEGT. The CDR3 region has the DNA TGTGCCAGCAGCGTAGGGGGAACCTACGAGCAGTACGTC. Translated: CASSVGGTYEQYV.

This clonotype was seen a few times. This chain uses TRBV28 with TRBJ1-5; D not resolved. Germline V gene lookup returns CDR1 MDHEN and CDR2 SYDVKM. There are 13 residues in the CDR3. The ends were cut back, 11 bases at V and 1 base at J, with 12 bases in the middle. The CDR3 sequence: CAAVRESNQPQHF. The CDR3 nucleotides read TGTGCCGCCGTGAGGGAGAGCAATCAGCCCCAGCATTTT.

The rearrangement links TRBV6-1 to TRBJ2-7; D ambiguous. Trimming left V 6 bases short and J 2 bases short, with 11 bases between. Germline values: CDR1 MNHNS, CDR2 SASEGT. The CDR3 is 13 amino acids. The CDR3 DNA reads TGTGCCAGCAGCCCGGGCAGAACCTACGAGCAGTACTTC. It is translated as CASSPGRTYEQYF.